Listed below are T cell receptor beta chains from one sample, sequenced in a study of vaccination and CD4 T cells after COVID-19. TCRdb ran MiXCR on the PCR reads and lists one entry per CDR3 protein. The table has roughly 23,000 distinct CDR3 sequences, under 40% seen once. These receptors have no known antigen. The sample consisted of CD4+ T cells from blood, cultured in vitro, taken about 7 months after SARS-CoV-2 vaccination. The origin of the receptors is a human donor who had recovered from COVID-19. CDR3s include the opening cysteine and the closing phenylalanine or tryptophan. The D gene is left open where the match is weak. Clone size is given for some rows only: seen once, a few or many times, or a class if the clone is expanded.

V,J,size,D,CDR3,DNA
TRBV15,TRBJ1-1,few,.,CATSRDRLDTEAFF,TGTGCCACCAGCAGAGACAGGCTAGACACTGAAGCTTTCTTT
TRBV5-1,TRBJ1-2,few,.,CASSWSGTLNYGYTF,TGCGCCAGCAGCTGGTCCGGGACATTAAACTATGGCTACACCTTC
TRBV20-1,TRBJ2-5,few,.,CSAGPGTQTQYF,TGCAGTGCAGGTCCAGGGACACAGACCCAGTACTTC
TRBV6-1,TRBJ2-7,.,TRBD2,CASSETSASSYEQYF,TGTGCCAGCAGCGAAACTAGCGCCAGCTCCTACGAGCAGTACTTC
TRBV30,TRBJ2-5,few,TRBD2,CAWSVRGRETQYF,TGTGCCTGGAGTGTACGCGGGAGGGAGACCCAGTACTTC
TRBV7-9,TRBJ1-1,few,.,CASSLKGPYEAFF,TGTGCCAGCAGCTTAAAAGGGCCATATGAAGCTTTCTTT
TRBV5-1,TRBJ2-5,.,.,CASSLENQETQYF,TGCGCCAGCAGCTTGGAAAACCAAGAGACCCAGTACTTC
TRBV21-1,TRBJ2-3,.,.,CASSIIGSGGRLDTQYF,TGTGCCAGCAGCATCATAGGTAGCGGGGGGCGTTTAGATACGCAGTATTTT
TRBV20-1,TRBJ2-3,.,.,CSAQAGTITDTQYF,TGCAGTGCCCAGGCCGGGACGATCACAGATACGCAGTATTTT
TRBV24-1,TRBJ1-5,.,.,CATSGDNNQPQHF,TGTGCCACCAGTGGGGACAATAATCAGCCCCAGCATTTT
TRBV20-1,TRBJ1-6,few,.,CSAIDVGPNSPLHF,TGCAGTGCTATAGATGTGGGCCCTAATTCACCCCTCCACTTT
TRBV10-3,TRBJ2-3,large,.,CAIRTEPPADTQYF,TGTGCCATCAGGACCGAACCGCCGGCAGATACGCAGTATTTT
TRBV6-1,TRBJ1-2,.,.,CASSTDGYTF,TGTGCCAGTTCGACCGATGGCTACACCTTC
TRBV15,TRBJ2-1,medium-sized,.,CATSRDGWGKGVSSYNEQFF,TGTGCCACCAGCAGAGATGGTTGGGGCAAGGGGGTATCCTCCTACAATGAGCAGTTCTTC
TRBV20-1,TRBJ2-5,.,.,CSARVHGQETQYF,TGCAGTGCTAGAGTGCACGGGCAAGAGACCCAGTACTTC
TRBV7-2,TRBJ2-1,.,.,CASSETQSSYNEQFF,TGTGCCAGCAGCGAGACCCAGAGCTCCTACAATGAGCAGTTCTTC
TRBV15,TRBJ1-3,few,.,CATSRDQMSGNTIYF,TGTGCCACCAGCAGAGATCAAATGTCTGGAAACACCATATATTTT
TRBV5-4,TRBJ2-1,once,TRBD2,CASREGLDSYNEQFF,TGTGCCAGCAGAGAAGGACTAGACTCCTACAATGAGCAGTTCTTC
TRBV27,TRBJ2-1,.,TRBD1,CASMGQVAADEQFF,TGTGCCAGCATGGGACAGGTCGCAGCAGATGAGCAGTTCTTC
TRBV27,TRBJ1-1,medium-sized,.,CASIGWAGGSGAFF,TGTGCCAGCATCGGCTGGGCCGGGGGTTCGGGAGCTTTCTTT
TRBV6-1,TRBJ2-6,few,.,CASSERVTGANVLTF,TGTGCCAGCAGTGAACGGGTCACCGGGGCCAACGTCCTGACTTTC
TRBV29-1,TRBJ2-3,.,.,CSVDEGGTDTQYF,TGCAGCGTTGATGAGGGGGGCACAGATACGCAGTATTTT
TRBV7-9,TRBJ2-1,few,TRBD2,CASSWDYSSYNEQFF,TGTGCCAGCAGCTGGGACTATAGCTCCTACAATGAGCAGTTCTTC
TRBV7-7,TRBJ2-5,.,TRBD2,CASSSGLAGGNQETQYF,TGTGCTAGCAGCTCGGGACTAGCGGGAGGGAACCAAGAGACCCAGTACTTC
TRBV11-2,TRBJ1-6,.,TRBD1,CASSLEGQGNSPLHF,TGTGCCAGCAGCTTAGAGGGACAGGGAAATTCACCCCTCCACTTT
TRBV7-2,TRBJ1-2,.,.,CASSLVVQGNYGYTF,TGTGCCAGCAGCTTAGTAGTGCAGGGTAACTATGGCTACACCTTC
TRBV10-3,TRBJ2-7,few,TRBD2,CAIRASGQERGQYF,TGTGCCATCAGAGCTAGCGGTCAAGAAAGGGGGCAGTACTTC
TRBV5-4,TRBJ2-7,.,TRBD1,CASSFATGGHEQYF,TGTGCCAGCAGCTTCGCGACAGGGGGTCACGAGCAGTACTTC
TRBV4-2,TRBJ2-7,.,TRBD2,CASSSRLAGGYEQYF,TGTGCCAGCAGCTCCCGACTAGCGGGGGGCTACGAGCAGTACTTC
TRBV20-1,TRBJ1-3,.,TRBD1,CSANGQGGNTIYF,TGCAGTGCCAACGGACAGGGTGGAAACACCATATATTTT
TRBV27,TRBJ2-7,few,TRBD1,CASSLGDSSYEQYF,TGTGCCAGCAGTTTAGGGGACAGCTCCTACGAGCAGTACTTC
TRBV24-1,TRBJ1-2,.,TRBD1,CATSEATGDYGYTF,TGTGCCACCAGTGAAGCGACAGGGGACTATGGCTACACCTTC
TRBV6-1,TRBJ2-7,few,.,CASSQTGFAYEQYF,TGTGCCAGCAGCCAAACAGGGTTTGCCTACGAGCAGTACTTC
TRBV7-3,TRBJ1-1,.,.,CASSLSGTRGNTEAFF,TGTGCCAGCAGCTTAAGCGGGACACGTGGGAACACTGAAGCTTTCTTT
TRBV7-8,TRBJ2-5,few,.,CASSLPLPQETQYF,TGTGCCAGCAGCCTGCCGCTACCCCAAGAGACCCAGTACTTC
TRBV7-9,TRBJ2-7,few,.,CASTRRGSYEQYF,TGTGCCAGCACCAGAAGGGGCAGCTACGAGCAGTACTTC
TRBV7-2,TRBJ2-7,.,.,CASSLSAANEQYF,TGTGCCAGCAGCTTATCAGCCGCCAACGAGCAGTACTTC
TRBV24-1,TRBJ2-1,many,TRBD1,CATSGPRLRGRDDEQFF,TGTGCCACCAGTGGGCCCCGGCTCAGGGGGCGCGACGATGAGCAGTTCTTC
TRBV5-1,TRBJ1-6,few,TRBD1,CASSRVGTGNSPLHF,TGCGCCAGCAGCCGAGTAGGGACAGGGAATTCACCCCTCCACTTT
TRBV19,TRBJ2-3,few,TRBD2,CASSTGGADTQYF,TGTGCCAGTAGTACCGGGGGGGCGGATACGCAGTATTTT
TRBV7-2,TRBJ2-7,.,TRBD1,CASTPRQGFSYEQYF,TGTGCCAGCACGCCCCGACAGGGGTTTTCCTACGAGCAGTACTTC
TRBV20-1,TRBJ2-1,few,TRBD2,CSARAERGRNEQFF,TGCAGTGCTAGAGCCGAGCGGGGTCGCAATGAGCAGTTCTTC
TRBV12-3/TRBV12-4,TRBJ1-1,once,.,CASSRDGPWAFF,TGTGCCAGCAGCCGGGACGGGCCATGGGCTTTCTTT
TRBV7-9,TRBJ2-2,.,TRBD1,CASSRGQGRGIGELFF,TGTGCCAGCAGCCGAGGACAGGGAAGAGGGATCGGGGAGCTGTTTTTT
TRBV6-1,TRBJ1-5,few,.,CASSTGFGSNQPQHF,TGTGCCAGCAGTACAGGGTTCGGTAGCAATCAGCCCCAGCATTTT
TRBV12-3/TRBV12-4,TRBJ1-2,.,TRBD1,CASSPQGAYGGYTF,TGTGCCAGCAGCCCACAGGGGGCTTATGGTGGCTACACCTTC
TRBV20-1,TRBJ1-1,few,TRBD1,CSGKTGASGGTEAFF,TGCAGTGGTAAGACAGGGGCCTCCGGGGGCACTGAAGCTTTCTTT